This T cell receptor (beta chain) was identified in a study of CD8+ T cells in alopecia areata. Points from the study as a whole: Researchers report lesional scalp, most notably alopecia totalis/universalis, outstripped normal scalp in clonality.

V lost 10 bases and J 4 bases, leaving 15 bases between the germline ends. The CDR3 has 13 residues. Germline CDR1 is SEHNR and CDR2 is FQNEAQ (reference sequence). Extraction of RNA preceded its reverse transcription into cDNA, which served as the sequencing template. Clones were sequenced by immunoSEQ multiplex PCR, and TCRdb holds only the in-frame ones, with some missing. Of 100,000 to 150,000 clones listed, 47% are singletons. A remark on this clone: The antigen is not known.

Sampling of alopecia areata patients yielded lesional scalp punch biopsies as well as peripheral blood. This chain connects TRBV7-9 to TRBJ2-3, with TRBD2 as a possible D gene (6 bases). The sequencing sample was made of NKG2D-low CD8+ T cells sorted from blood. The origin of this receptor is a human donor with alopecia areata. The chain's CDR3 is CANMEGLADTQYF. CDR3 bases: TGTGCCAACATGGAGGGGCTGGCAGATACGCAGTATTTT.